This is a list of T cell receptor beta chains from one sample in a study of cytomegalovirus exposure and HLA in healthy donors. The table came from immunoSEQ multiplex PCR; TCRdb's copy has only in-frame clones and leaves some out. The sample holds about 160,000 clones, less than 80% seen once. The source material was PBMCs. These receptors all come from a man aged 40-55 years in good health and CMV-seronegative. Each CDR3 is given with its conserved first and last residue. D genes are given only for firm matches. Expanded clones are given a class, and other clones once, few, many or no size at all.

v_call	clone_size	j_call	d_call	cdr3_length	cdr3_nt	cdr3_aa
TRBV5-4	.	TRBJ2-5	TRBD1	14	TGTGCCAGCAGCTCCCGGGACAGGGGTGAGACCCAGTACTTC	CASSSRDRGETQYF
TRBV7-8	.	TRBJ1-3	TRBD1	19	TGTGCCAGCAGCTTAGTCCCCCCGGCAGGGGGACTTGGTGGAAACACCATATATTTT	CASSLVPPAGGLGGNTIYF
TRBV5-4	.	TRBJ2-3	.	16	TGTGCCAGCAGCTTGGCCTCGGTAGGGGGGACAGATACGCAGTACTTT	CASSLASVGGTDTQYF
TRBV7-8	.	TRBJ2-5	.	16	TGTGCCAGCAGCTCTTCCGGTGGGGTAACGGGGGAGACCCAGTACTTC	CASSSSGGVTGETQYF
TRBV6-5	.	TRBJ2-7	.	13	TGTGCCAGCAGTTACGACCCCCCTAGCGAGCAGTACTTC	CASSYDPPSEQYF
TRBV2	medium-sized	TRBJ2-6	.	17	TGTGCCAGCAGTGAAGTAGGAGGATACTCTGGGGCCAACGTCCTGACTTTC	CASSEVGGYSGANVLTF
TRBV11-2	.	TRBJ1-1	.	12	TGTGCCAGCAGCTTAGGTGCCGTTGAGGCTTTCTTT	CASSLGAVEAFF
TRBV5-6	.	TRBJ2-7	TRBD2	16	TGTGCCAGCAACAAGTGGGGTGCTAGCGGAACCTACGAGCAGTACTTC	CASNKWGASGTYEQYF
TRBV4-1	.	TRBJ2-3	.	15	TGCGCCAGCAACGTGGGGGGAAGTCTCGCAGATACGCAGTATTTT	CASNVGGSLADTQYF
TRBV6-1	.	TRBJ2-5	TRBD2	16	TGTGCCAGCAGTGAAGTAGCGGGAGGGATCCAAGAGACCCAGTACTTC	CASSEVAGGIQETQYF
TRBV30	.	TRBJ2-7	.	13	TGTGCCTGGAACCTACGCCGAGGAAACGAGCAGTACTTC	CAWNLRRGNEQYF
TRBV9	.	TRBJ2-7	TRBD2	15	TGTGCCAGCAGCGTAGGGCTAGCGGGAGAGAGGGAGCAGTACTTC	CASSVGLAGEREQYF
TRBV7-9	.	TRBJ2-7	.	13	TGTGCCGCCGTTAAAATACGAGAGTACGAGCAGTACTTC	CAAVKIREYEQYF
TRBV5-1	.	TRBJ2-5	.	12	TGCGCCAGCAGCTTGAATCGGGAGACCCAGTACTTC	CASSLNRETQYF
TRBV11-2	.	TRBJ2-3	TRBD2	15	TGTGCCAGCAGCCCGACTAGCGGGATCACAGATACGCAGTATTTT	CASSPTSGITDTQYF
TRBV11-2	.	TRBJ1-1	TRBD1	18	TGTGCCAGCAGCTTAAGATTTGGGACAGGGGTCATGAACACTGAAGCTTTCTTT	CASSLRFGTGVMNTEAFF
TRBV7-9	.	TRBJ2-5	TRBD1	13	TGTGCCAGCAGCTTCACAGGGGAAGAGACCCAGTACTTC	CASSFTGEETQYF
TRBV28	once	TRBJ2-3	TRBD2	17	TGTGCCAGCAGTTCCCCGCTTACTAGCGGGAGCCCCGATACGCAGTATTTT	CASSSPLTSGSPDTQYF
TRBV5-1	.	TRBJ2-4	TRBD1	15	TGCGCCAGCAGGAGGGGGCAGGGATCACAAAACATTCAGTACTTC	CASRRGQGSQNIQYF